This is a list of T cell receptor beta chains from one sample in a study of CD8+CD57+ T cells in acquired aplastic anemia. Via MiXCR, TCRdb re-called the reads, giving one row per CDR3 protein. The table lists around 500,000 distinct CDR3 sequences, approximately 33% of them singletons. Sequencing input: sorted CD4+, CD8+, or CD8+CD57+ T cells (not recorded which) from PBMCs. The origin of the receptors is a human donor with aplastic anemia. The CDR3 runs from the conserved cysteine through the conserved F or W. D genes are given only for firm matches. Not every row has a clone size; where given, it reads once, few, many or a size class.

abundance	j_gene	v_gene	d_gene	CDR3aa	CDR3nt
few	TRBJ2-1	TRBV7-3	-	CASSLTQDGSYNEQFF	TGTGCCAGCAGCTTAACGCAGGACGGCTCCTACAATGAGCAGTTCTTC
-	TRBJ1-1	TRBV6-1	TRBD1	CASSRDPGQGAIEAFF	TGTGCCAGCAGTAGAGACCCGGGACAGGGCGCTATTGAAGCTTTCTTT
few	TRBJ2-7	TRBV6-1	-	CASSKSSTEQYF	TGTGCCAGCAGTAAATCCTCGACCGAGCAGTACTTC
once	TRBJ2-2	TRBV7-3	TRBD2	CASSQPPGLAGGYTGELFF	TGTGCCAGCAGCCAACCGCCGGGACTAGCGGGGGGGTATACCGGGGAGCTGTTTTTT
many	TRBJ2-7	TRBV2	TRBD1	CASSDPGTGDYEQYF	TGTGCCAGCAGTGACCCCGGGACAGGGGACTACGAGCAGTACTTC
-	TRBJ1-2	TRBV19	-	CASARASGYTF	TGTGCCAGCGCTAGGGCTAGTGGCTACACCTTC
many	TRBJ2-5	TRBV29-1	TRBD2	CSVGGSGGRSWPQYF	TGCAGCGTTGGCGGTAGCGGGGGGAGAAGTTGGCCCCAGTACTTC
-	TRBJ1-1	TRBV29-1	TRBD1	CSGWTGGEAFF	TGCAGCGGTTGGACAGGGGGAGAGGCTTTCTTT
-	TRBJ2-1	TRBV6-1	-	CASSEGPSSYNEQFF	TGTGCCAGCAGTGAAGGTCCGAGCTCCTACAATGAGCAGTTCTTC
few	TRBJ2-7	TRBV9	TRBD1	CASSSGTGGETYEQYF	TGTGCCAGCAGCTCCGGGACAGGGGGCGAGACATACGAGCAGTACTTC
-	TRBJ1-2	TRBV5-1	TRBD1	CASSLNSGQEGGYTF	TGCGCCAGCAGCTTGAATTCGGGACAGGAGGGAGGCTACACCTTC
few	TRBJ2-5	TRBV4-2	-	CASSQEGEGGEETQYF	TGTGCCAGCAGCCAAGAAGGAGAGGGTGGGGAAGAGACCCAGTACTTC
once	TRBJ1-5	TRBV5-5	-	CASSPDGSSQPQHF	TGTGCCAGCAGTCCGGACGGGAGCAGTCAGCCCCAGCATTTT
-	TRBJ1-1	TRBV10-1	-	CASTRGGTEAFF	TGTGCCAGCACTCGGGGGGGGACTGAAGCTTTCTTT
-	TRBJ2-7	TRBV30	TRBD1	CAWGQGSGEQYF	TGTGCCTGGGGACAGGGTTCCGGCGAGCAGTACTTC
-	TRBJ1-6	TRBV6-1	-	CASTPFGGANANSPLHF	TGTGCCAGCACCCCTTTCGGAGGGGCCAATGCGAATTCACCCCTCCACTTT
-	TRBJ1-1	TRBV6-1	-	CASSDRGGTEAFF	TGTGCCAGCAGTGACAGGGGTGGGACTGAAGCTTTCTTT
-	TRBJ2-2	TRBV10-3	-	CAISEPDRSGELFF	TGTGCCATCAGTGAGCCGGACCGTTCCGGGGAGCTGTTTTTT
many	TRBJ2-2	TRBV10-3	TRBD1	CAISEPSRDRASGELFF	TGTGCCATCAGCGAACCATCCCGGGACAGGGCTTCCGGGGAGCTGTTTTTT
-	TRBJ2-5	TRBV29-1	TRBD2	CSGGGDSPIGETQYF	TGCAGCGGCGGGGGGGACAGCCCTATCGGAGAGACCCAGTACTTC
-	TRBJ2-3	TRBV24-1	-	CATNDVGVDPTDTQYF	TGTGCCACCAATGATGTAGGGGTCGACCCCACAGATACGCAGTATTTT
-	TRBJ2-7	TRBV5-1	TRBD2	CASSLAGREGRYEQYF	TGCGCCAGCAGCTTGGCCGGACGGGAGGGGCGATACGAGCAGTACTTC
few	TRBJ2-5	TRBV20-1	TRBD1	CSARTGGKETQYF	TGCAGTGCACGGACAGGGGGGAAAGAGACCCAGTACTTC
-	TRBJ2-3	TRBV9	-	CASSPLHGRTATQYF	TGTGCCAGCAGCCCCCTACATGGGAGGACAGCCACGCAGTATTTT
few	TRBJ1-2	TRBV30	-	CAWTQGSQGYTF	TGTGCCTGGACCCAGGGAAGTCAAGGCTACACCTTC
-	TRBJ2-5	TRBV7-3	-	CASSEDSTQETQYF	TGTGCCAGCTCCGAGGACAGCACCCAAGAGACCCAGTACTTC